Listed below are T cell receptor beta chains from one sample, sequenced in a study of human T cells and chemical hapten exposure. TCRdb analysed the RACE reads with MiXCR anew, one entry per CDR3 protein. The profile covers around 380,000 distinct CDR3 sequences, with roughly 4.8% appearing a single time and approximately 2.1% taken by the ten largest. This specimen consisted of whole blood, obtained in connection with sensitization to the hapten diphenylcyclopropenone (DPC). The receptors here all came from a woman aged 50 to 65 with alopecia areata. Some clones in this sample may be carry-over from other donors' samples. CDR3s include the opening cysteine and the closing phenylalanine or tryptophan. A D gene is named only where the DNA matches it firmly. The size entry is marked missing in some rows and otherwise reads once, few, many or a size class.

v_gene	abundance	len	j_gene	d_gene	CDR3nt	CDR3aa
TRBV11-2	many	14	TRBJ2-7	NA	TGTGCCAGCAGCCCCGCCCTCCTAGCTTACGAGCAGTACTTC	CASSPALLAYEQYF
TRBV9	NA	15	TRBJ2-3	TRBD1	TGTGCCAGCAGCGGGGGACAGGGTATAAAAGATACGCAGTATTTT	CASSGGQGIKDTQYF
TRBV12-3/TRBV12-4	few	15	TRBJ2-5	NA	TGTGCCAGCAGAGGACCTGGGGCCGACGTGGAGACCCAGTACTTC	CASRGPGADVETQYF
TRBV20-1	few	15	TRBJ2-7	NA	TGCAATGCTAGAGTCCCGACCAGAAACTCCTACGAGCAGTACTTC	CNARVPTRNSYEQYF
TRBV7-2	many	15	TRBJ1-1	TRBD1	TGTGCCAGCAGCTTAGGGACAGGGGTTGGGACTGAAGCTTTCTTT	CASSLGTGVGTEAFF
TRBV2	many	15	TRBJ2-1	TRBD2	TGTGCCAGCAGTGCTCAGCGGGGGGGCCTAAATGAGCAGTTCTTC	CASSAQRGGLNEQFF
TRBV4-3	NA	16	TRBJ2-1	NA	TGCGCCAGCAGCCAAGATGCACAGGGACCCGACAATGAGCAGTTCTTC	CASSQDAQGPDNEQFF
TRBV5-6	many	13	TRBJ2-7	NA	TGCGCCAGCAGCTCGGGACGGAGCTACGAGCAGTACTTC	CASSSGRSYEQYF
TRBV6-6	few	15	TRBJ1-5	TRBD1	TGTGCCAGCTACCCAAGTCAGGGGGGCAGACAGCCCCAGCATTTT	CASYPSQGGRQPQHF
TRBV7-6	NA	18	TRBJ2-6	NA	TGTGCCAGCAGCCAATTCGGGGATTACCCCTCTGGGGCCAACGTCCTGACTTTC	CASSQFGDYPSGANVLTF
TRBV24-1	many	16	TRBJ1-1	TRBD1	TGTGCCACCAGTGACCCGAGGACAGGCCCTAATGGAGAAGCTTTCTTT	CATSDPRTGPNGEAFF
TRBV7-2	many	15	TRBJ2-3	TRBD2	TGTGCCAGCAGACCGATAGCGGGGGGGCCGGATACGCAGTATTTT	CASRPIAGGPDTQYF
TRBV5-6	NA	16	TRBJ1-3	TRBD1	TGTGCCAGCAGCTTGGCCCTAAACAGGGGAAGAAACACCATATATTTT	CASSLALNRGRNTIYF
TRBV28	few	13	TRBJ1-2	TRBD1	TGTGCCAGCAGGGTGACAGGGACGTATGGCTACACCTTC	CASRVTGTYGYTF
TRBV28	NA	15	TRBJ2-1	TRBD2	TGTGCCAGCAGTACTCCGGGACCTGCGGGGGGTGAGCAGTTCTTC	CASSTPGPAGGEQFF